These 20 T cell receptor beta chains were all obtained from the same sample, sequenced in a study of cytomegalovirus exposure and HLA in healthy donors. The study ran its PCR with 60 Vbeta and 13 Jbeta primers. TCRdb keeps only in-frame clones here, not all; method: immunoSEQ multiplex PCR. The sample includes 100,000 to 150,000 clones, roughly 75% seen only once; the top ten take 2.5% to 3.5%. Material: PBMCs. These receptors were taken from a woman between 45 and 60 years old in good health and CMV-seronegative.

The J gene is TRBJ1-4, the V gene TRBV18; 9 bases align to TRBD1. V dropped 4 bases and J dropped 3; count of bases not matched to a gene: 3. CDR1 KGHSH and CDR2 LQKENI come from the germline V gene. The length of the CDR3 is 15 residues. This CDR3 reads CASSLGQGANEKLFF. The CDR3, as DNA: TGTGCCAGCTCACTGGGACAGGGCGCTAATGAAAAACTGTTTTTT.

The CDR3 coding sequence is TGTGCCAGCAGCTTAGTGGGACAGGGAATTCGCACCGGGGAGCTGTTTTTT. Translation: CASSLVGQGIRTGELFF. The rearrangement uses TRBV7-2 and TRBJ2-2; 9 nucleotides align to TRBD1. Looked up from germline, CDR1 is SGHTA and CDR2 is FQGNSA. The CDR3 length is 17 residues. V lost 1 base to trimming and J lost 4 bases; unmatched junction nucleotides: 7.

The genes are TRBV10-3 and TRBJ2-5; TRBD1 agrees at 7 bases. TRBJ2-7 matches the DNA end more closely, so the J call is doubtful. This CDR3 contains 11 residues. Per the germline V gene, CDR1 is ENHRY and CDR2 is SYGVKD. DNA of the CDR3: TGTGCCATCAGTGGACAGGGCGAGCAGTACTTC. Its translation: CAISGQGEQYF.

Only one count was recorded for this clone. The genes are TRBV7-2 and TRBJ1-6, with D unclear. CDR1 and CDR2 from the germline V gene are SGHTA and FQGNSA. V lost 7 bases and J 7 bases, leaving 8 bases between the germline ends. CDR3 size: 12 residues. The CDR3 reads CASTLPNSPLHF. The CDR3 region has the DNA TGTGCCAGCACCCTTCCGAATTCACCCCTCCACTTT.

The V gene is TRBV7-8, the J gene TRBJ1-4; 7 bases align to TRBD1. Germline loops: CDR1 SGHVS, CDR2 FQNEAQ. There are 16 residues in the CDR3. Losses at the gene ends were 5 bases for V and 0 bases for J; bases not matched to a gene: 6. In DNA, the CDR3 is TGTGCCAGCAGCCCCACCGGGACAGCAACTAATGAAAAACTGTTTTTT. Translated: CASSPTGTATNEKLFF.

This sequence joins TRBV2 and TRBJ1-2; tentatively, D is TRBD1 (5 bases). Germline V gene data show CDR1 as SNHLY and CDR2 as FYNNEI. The V end was cut by 0 bases, the J end by 8 bases, with 19 bases between. The CDR3 runs 16 residues. CDR3 loop: CASSEAGGVQGGGYTF. CDR3 in DNA: TGTGCCAGCAGTGAAGCTGGAGGGGTTCAGGGTGGCGGCTACACCTTC.

The gene calls are TRBV5-4 and TRBJ2-1; the match to TRBD2 covers 8 bases. Looked up from germline, CDR1 is SGHNT and CDR2 is YYREEE (reference sequence). J gave up 9 bases and V 5 bases, and 7 bases lay outside the gene matches. This CDR3 is built from 13 residues. CDR3 DNA: TGTGCCAGCAGTGTAGCGGGACCGGGTGAGCAGTTCTTC. Amino acid sequence: CASSVAGPGEQFF. Full variable domain (remainder filled in from reference TRBV5-4 and TRBJ2-1): ETGVTQSPTHLIKTRGQQVTLRCSSQSGHNTVSWYQQALGQGPQFIFQYYREEENGRGNFPPRFSGLQFPNYSSELNVNALELDDSALYLCASSVAGPGEQFFGPGTRLTVL.

With regard to this clone: Relative to the germline gene, one junction end is altered; a read error may explain this. The V gene is TRBV7-7, the J gene TRBJ2-7; D is unresolved. Germline V CDR1 and CDR2: SSHAT, FNYEAQ (reference sequence). CDR3 length equals 13 residues. CDR3 amino acids: CASSLHPGNEQYF. Written as DNA, the CDR3 is TGTGCTAGCAGCCTCCACCCAGGCAACGAGCAGTACTTC. Supplemented by reference TRBV7-7 and TRBJ2-7, the full variable domain reads GAGVSQSPRYKVTKRGQDVTLRCDPISSHATLYWYQQALGQGPEFLTYFNYEAQPDKSGLPSDRFSAERPEGSISTLTIQRTEQRDSAMYRCASSLHPGNEQYFGPGTRLTVT.

The rearrangement uses TRBV12-1 and TRBJ2-2; the table's D call of TRBD1 was not tested on the DNA. TRBV12-1 is a known pseudogene. The CDR3 spans 14 residues. The CDR3 protein is CASWTGTNTGELFF. The CDR3 DNA is TGTGCCAGCTGGACAGGGACGAACACCGGGGAGCTGTTTTTT.

This clone has a handful of counts. The chain carries TRBV7-8 and TRBJ1-5; D is perhaps TRBD1 (6 bases). CDR1 is SGHVS, CDR2 FQNEAQ, per germline. Trimming took off 5 bases at V and 0 bases at J, with 11 bases between the two ends. The CDR3 is made up of 15 amino acids. CDR3 protein: CASSVDSYSNQPQHF. DNA of the CDR3: TGTGCCAGCAGCGTGGACAGTTATAGCAATCAGCCCCAGCATTTT. Full variable domain (outside the CDR3, taken from reference TRBV7-8 and TRBJ1-5): GAGVSQSPRYKVAKRGQDVALRCDPISGHVSLFWYQQALGQGPEFLTYFQNEAQLDKSGLPSDRFFAERPEGSVSTLKIQRTQQEDSAVYLCASSVDSYSNQPQHFGDGTRLSIL.

In this sample, this clone turned up a few times. This may be a read error, as it is one base from a much larger clone. This sequence joins TRBV30 and TRBJ1-5; a possible D gene is TRBD1 (6 bases). Per germline, CDR1 GTSNPN and CDR2 SVGIG (reference sequence). This CDR3 comprises 12 residues. The V and J ends lost 1 base and 9 bases respectively, with 10 bases between them. DNA of the CDR3: TGTGCCTGGAGTGCTACAGGGAGGCCCCAGCATTTT. Amino acid sequence: CAWSATGRPQHF.

The table lists this clone with a few counts. V and J are TRBV6-5 and TRBJ2-7; 7 positions agree with TRBD1. This CDR3 has 16 amino acids. Trimming at V came to 0 bases and at J to 3 bases, leaving 8 bases not matched to a gene. Looked up from germline, CDR1 is MNHEY and CDR2 is SVGAGI. The CDR3 DNA reads TGTGCCAGCAGTTACTCCGGGACAGTCACCCTCTACGAGCAGTACTTC. Translating it yields CASSYSGTVTLYEQYF.

V gene TRBV6-5 combines with J gene TRBJ2-2, with 9 positions matching TRBD2. Germline trimming cut 6 bases from V and 3 bases from J; bases unmatched to any gene: 2. Germline V CDR1 and CDR2: MNHEY, SVGAGI. The CDR3 spans 14 residues. This chain's CDR3 is CASRGGRDTGELFF. The DNA of the CDR3 is TGTGCCAGCAGGGGCGGGAGGGACACCGGGGAGCTGTTTTTT.

The chain carries TRBV5-4 and TRBJ2-7, with 11 bases lining up with TRBD2. Germline V gene data show CDR1 as SGHNT and CDR2 as YYREEE (reference sequence). Trimming at V came to 1 base and at J to 3 bases, leaving 0 bases not matched to a gene. This CDR3 is 14 amino acids long. The DNA for the CDR3 is TGTGCCAGCAGCTTGACTAGCGGGAGCTACGAGCAGTACTTC. Translation gives CASSLTSGSYEQYF.

The genes are TRBV4-2 and TRBJ2-7; TRBD1 might be the D (5 bases). The CDR3 sequence is 13 residues long. V was pared by 2 bases and J by 6 bases, with 11 bases between. CDR1 LGHNA and CDR2 YNFKEQ come from the germline V gene. The CDR3 nucleotides are TGTGCCAGCAGCCAACCAGGGTCGGGCGAGCAGTACTTC. As protein: CASSQPGSGEQYF.

The chain combines TRBV7-2 with TRBJ2-1, with TRBD2 as a possible D gene (5 bases). Germline V lookup: CDR1 SGHTA, CDR2 FQGNSA. The CDR3 contains 15 residues. The V end was cut by 1 base, the J end by 7 bases, with 14 bases between. In DNA form, the CDR3 reads TGTGCCAGCAGCTTAGGTTGGGGAACGGGGAATGAGCAGTTCTTC. It yields the protein CASSLGWGTGNEQFF.

Worth noting for this clone: This sample also contains other DNA sequences that code for the same CDR3. The chain uses TRBV7-2 and TRBJ2-5; D is uncertain. V was shortened by 4 bases and J by 4 bases, with 4 bases between the two germline ends. Germline CDR1 is SGHTA and CDR2 is FQGNSA. CDR3 length equals 11 residues. The CDR3 sequence is CASSSGETQYF. The CDR3 nucleotides are TGTGCCAGCAGCTCCGGAGAGACCCAGTACTTC. Full variable domain (outside the CDR3, taken from reference TRBV7-2 and TRBJ2-5): GAGVSQSPSNKVTEKGKDVELRCDPISGHTALYWYRQSLGQGLEFLIYFQGNSAPDKSGLPSDRFSAERTGGSVSTLTIQRTQQEDSAVYLCASSSGETQYFGPGTRLLVL.

This chain links TRBV6-5 with TRBJ2-7; 8 nucleotides match TRBD1. This CDR3 has 14 amino acids. Germline trimming cut 4 bases from V and 5 bases from J; bases unmatched to any gene: 7. CDR1 MNHEY and CDR2 SVGAGI come from the germline V gene. The CDR3 nucleotides read TGTGCCAGCAGTTCCCGGGACAGGATCCACGAGCAGTACTTC. This encodes CASSSRDRIHEQYF.

This clone was counted once. Written as DNA, the CDR3 is TGTGCCAGCAGCTCGACAGGGAATACCTACGAGCAGTACTTC. Translating it yields CASSSTGNTYEQYF. The chain has TRBV7-2 and TRBJ2-7; 7 bases line up with TRBD1. The CDR3 runs to 14 residues. Germline lookup yields CDR1 SGHTA and CDR2 FQGNSA. J lost 2 bases, V lost 4 bases, and 5 bases had no gene match.

This clone was seen a handful of times. The chain joins TRBV7-6 to TRBJ2-2, with 10 bases identical to TRBD2. The CDR3 spans 16 residues. CDR1 is SGHVS and CDR2 is FNYEAQ in the germline V gene. V shed 6 bases, J shed 5 bases, and the junction held 9 bases outside the gene matches. The CDR3: CASSRPGTSETGELFF. The DNA of the CDR3 is TGTGCCAGCAGTAGGCCCGGGACTAGCGAGACCGGGGAGCTGTTTTTT.